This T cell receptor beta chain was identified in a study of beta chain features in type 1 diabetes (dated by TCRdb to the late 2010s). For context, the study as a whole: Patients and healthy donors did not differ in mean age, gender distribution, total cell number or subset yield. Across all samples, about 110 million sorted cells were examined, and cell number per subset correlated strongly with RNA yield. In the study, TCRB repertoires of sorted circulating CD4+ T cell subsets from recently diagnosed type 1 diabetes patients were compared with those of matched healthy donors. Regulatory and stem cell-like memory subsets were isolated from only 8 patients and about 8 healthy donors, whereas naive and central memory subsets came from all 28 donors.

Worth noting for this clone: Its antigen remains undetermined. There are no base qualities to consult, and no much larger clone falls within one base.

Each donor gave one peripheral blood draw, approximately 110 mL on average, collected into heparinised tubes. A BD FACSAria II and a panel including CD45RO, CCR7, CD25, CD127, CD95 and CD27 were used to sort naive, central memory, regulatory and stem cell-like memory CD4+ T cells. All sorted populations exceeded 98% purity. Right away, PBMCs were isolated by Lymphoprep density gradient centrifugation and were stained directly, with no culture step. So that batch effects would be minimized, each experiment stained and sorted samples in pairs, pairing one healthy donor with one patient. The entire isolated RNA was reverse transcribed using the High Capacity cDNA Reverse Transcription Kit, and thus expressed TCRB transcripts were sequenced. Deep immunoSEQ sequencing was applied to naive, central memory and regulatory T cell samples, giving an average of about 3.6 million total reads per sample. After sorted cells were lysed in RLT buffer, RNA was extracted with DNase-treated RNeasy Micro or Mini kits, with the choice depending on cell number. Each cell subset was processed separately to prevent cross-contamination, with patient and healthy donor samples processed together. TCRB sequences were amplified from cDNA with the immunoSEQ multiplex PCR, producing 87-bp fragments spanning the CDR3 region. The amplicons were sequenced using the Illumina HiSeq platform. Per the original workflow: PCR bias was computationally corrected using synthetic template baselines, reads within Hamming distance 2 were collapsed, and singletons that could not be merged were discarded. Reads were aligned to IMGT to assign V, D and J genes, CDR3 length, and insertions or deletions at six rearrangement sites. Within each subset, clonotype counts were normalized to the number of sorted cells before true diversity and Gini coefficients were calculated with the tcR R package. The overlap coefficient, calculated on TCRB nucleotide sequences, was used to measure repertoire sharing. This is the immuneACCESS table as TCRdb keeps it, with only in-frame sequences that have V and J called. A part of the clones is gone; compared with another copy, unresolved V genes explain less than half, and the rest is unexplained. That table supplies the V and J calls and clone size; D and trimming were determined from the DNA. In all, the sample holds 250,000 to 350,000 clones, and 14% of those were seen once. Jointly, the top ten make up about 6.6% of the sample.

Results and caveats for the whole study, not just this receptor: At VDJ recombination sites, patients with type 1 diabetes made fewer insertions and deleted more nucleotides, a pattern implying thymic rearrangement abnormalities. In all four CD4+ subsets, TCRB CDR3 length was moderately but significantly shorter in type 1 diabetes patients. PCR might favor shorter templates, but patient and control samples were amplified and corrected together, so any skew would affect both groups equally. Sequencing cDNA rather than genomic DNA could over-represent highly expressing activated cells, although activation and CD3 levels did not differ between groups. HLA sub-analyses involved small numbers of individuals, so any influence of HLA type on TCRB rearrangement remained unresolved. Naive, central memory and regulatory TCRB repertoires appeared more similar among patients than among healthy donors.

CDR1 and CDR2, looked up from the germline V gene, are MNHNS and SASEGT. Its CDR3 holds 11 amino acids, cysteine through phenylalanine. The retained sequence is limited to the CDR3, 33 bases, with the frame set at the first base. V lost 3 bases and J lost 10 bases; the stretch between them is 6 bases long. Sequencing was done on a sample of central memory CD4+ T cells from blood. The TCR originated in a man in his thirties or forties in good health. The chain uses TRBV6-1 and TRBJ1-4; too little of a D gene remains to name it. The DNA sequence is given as TGTGCCAGCAGTGACAGATTAAAACTGTTTTTT. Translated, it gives CASSDRLKLFF.